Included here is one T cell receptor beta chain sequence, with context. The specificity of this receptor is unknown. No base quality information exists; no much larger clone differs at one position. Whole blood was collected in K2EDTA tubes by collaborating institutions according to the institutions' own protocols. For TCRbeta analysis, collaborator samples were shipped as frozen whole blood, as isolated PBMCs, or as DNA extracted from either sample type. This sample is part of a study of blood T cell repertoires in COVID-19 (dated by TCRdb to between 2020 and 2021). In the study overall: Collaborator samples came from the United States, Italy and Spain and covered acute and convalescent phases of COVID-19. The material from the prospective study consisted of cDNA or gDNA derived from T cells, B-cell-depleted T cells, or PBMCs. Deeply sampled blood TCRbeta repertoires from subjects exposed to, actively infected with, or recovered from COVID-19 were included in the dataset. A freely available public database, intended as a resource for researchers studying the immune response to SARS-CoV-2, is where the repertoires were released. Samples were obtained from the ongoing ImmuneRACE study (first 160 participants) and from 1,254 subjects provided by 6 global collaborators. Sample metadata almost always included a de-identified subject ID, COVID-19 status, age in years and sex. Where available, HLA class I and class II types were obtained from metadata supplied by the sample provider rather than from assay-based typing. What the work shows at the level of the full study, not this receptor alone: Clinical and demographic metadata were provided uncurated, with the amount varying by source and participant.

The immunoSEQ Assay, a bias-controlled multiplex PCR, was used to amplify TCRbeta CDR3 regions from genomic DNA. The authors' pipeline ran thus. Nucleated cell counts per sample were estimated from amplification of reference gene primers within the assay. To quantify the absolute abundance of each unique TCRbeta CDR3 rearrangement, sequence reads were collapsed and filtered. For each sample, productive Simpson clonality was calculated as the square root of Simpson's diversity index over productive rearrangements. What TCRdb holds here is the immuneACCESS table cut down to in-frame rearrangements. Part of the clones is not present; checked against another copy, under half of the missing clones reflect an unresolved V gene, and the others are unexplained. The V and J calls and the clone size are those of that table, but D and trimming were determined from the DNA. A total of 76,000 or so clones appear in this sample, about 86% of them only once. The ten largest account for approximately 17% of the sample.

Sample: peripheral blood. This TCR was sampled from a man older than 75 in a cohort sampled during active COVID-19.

The DNA sequence is given as TGTGCCAGCAACCTTCCTGGAGACAGGGGGCTCGAAGAGACCCAGTACTTC. This sequence encodes CASNLPGDRGLEETQYF. The chain is made from TRBV2 and TRBJ2-5; TRBD1 matches 10 bases in the middle. As encoded in the germline V gene, CDR1 is SNHLY while CDR2 is FYNNEI. Inclusive of the bounding cysteine and phenylalanine, the CDR3 is 17 residues long. The DNA shown is the 51-base CDR3, in frame from base 1. V is pruned by 7 bases and J by 3 bases, leaving 14 bases of the junction without a gene match.